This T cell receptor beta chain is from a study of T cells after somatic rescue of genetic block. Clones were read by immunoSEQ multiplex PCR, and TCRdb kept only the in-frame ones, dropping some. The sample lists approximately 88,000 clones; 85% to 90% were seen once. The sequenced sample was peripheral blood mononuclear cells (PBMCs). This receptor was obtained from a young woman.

In DNA, the CDR3 is TGCAGTGCCCTAGCGACCGAGCAGTACTTC. Translating gives CSALATEQYF. The V gene is TRBV20-1, the J gene TRBJ2-5; possibly TRBD2 for D (6 bases). TRBJ2-7 matches the DNA end more closely, so the J call is doubtful. From germline, CDR1 is DFQATT and CDR2 SNEGSKA (reference sequence). The CDR3 contains 10 residues.